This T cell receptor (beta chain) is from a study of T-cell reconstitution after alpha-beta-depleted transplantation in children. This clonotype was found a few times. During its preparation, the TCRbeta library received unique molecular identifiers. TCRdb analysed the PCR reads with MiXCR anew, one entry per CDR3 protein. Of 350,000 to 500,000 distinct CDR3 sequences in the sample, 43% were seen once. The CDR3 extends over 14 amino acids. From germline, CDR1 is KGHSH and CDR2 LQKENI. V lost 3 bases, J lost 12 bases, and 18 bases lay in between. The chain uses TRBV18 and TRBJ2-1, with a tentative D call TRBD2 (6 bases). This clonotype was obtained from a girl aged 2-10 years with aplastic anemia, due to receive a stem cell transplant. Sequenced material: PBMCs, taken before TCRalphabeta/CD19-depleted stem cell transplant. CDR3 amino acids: CASSPPYANGGQFF. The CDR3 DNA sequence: TGTGCCAGCTCACCTCCGTACGCCAACGGGGGGCAGTTCTTC.